The 3 T cell receptor beta chains below all came from one sample that was sequenced in a study of identical twins. TCRdb reanalysed the 5' RACE reads using MiXCR and keeps one entry per CDR3 protein. The table has 420,000 or so distinct CDR3 sequences, approximately 17% seen once. Source material: naive T cells sorted from blood. These receptors originate from a middle-aged man in good health.

This clonotype was seen at least ten times. The chain couples TRBV15 to TRBJ2-5; 8 bases agree with TRBD2. Germline CDR1 and CDR2: LNHNV and YYDKDF (reference sequence). This CDR3 has 14 residues. For the CDR3, the DNA is TGTGCGACTAACACGGGGGGGATTCAAGAGACCCAGTACTTC. It specifies CATNTGGIQETQYF.

J is TRBJ2-7 and V is TRBV7-2; D may correspond to TRBD1 or TRBD2 (5 bases each). The germline V and J ends were trimmed by 1 base and 4 bases, with 11 bases remaining between them. There are 14 residues in the CDR3. From germline, CDR1 is SGHTA and CDR2 FQGNSA. The CDR3 protein is CASSLVEGTYEQYF. The CDR3 DNA sequence: TGTGCCAGCAGCTTAGTAGAGGGGACGTACGAGCAGTACTTC.

The chain couples TRBV7-9 to TRBJ2-7; D unclear. V dropped 5 bases and J dropped 5 bases, with 7 bases sitting between them. The CDR3 is 11 residues long. In germline, CDR1 is SEHNR, CDR2 FQNEAQ (reference sequence). The CDR3 DNA reads as TGTGCCAGCAGCAAGAGGCACGAGCAGTACTTC. Amino acid sequence: CASSKRHEQYF.